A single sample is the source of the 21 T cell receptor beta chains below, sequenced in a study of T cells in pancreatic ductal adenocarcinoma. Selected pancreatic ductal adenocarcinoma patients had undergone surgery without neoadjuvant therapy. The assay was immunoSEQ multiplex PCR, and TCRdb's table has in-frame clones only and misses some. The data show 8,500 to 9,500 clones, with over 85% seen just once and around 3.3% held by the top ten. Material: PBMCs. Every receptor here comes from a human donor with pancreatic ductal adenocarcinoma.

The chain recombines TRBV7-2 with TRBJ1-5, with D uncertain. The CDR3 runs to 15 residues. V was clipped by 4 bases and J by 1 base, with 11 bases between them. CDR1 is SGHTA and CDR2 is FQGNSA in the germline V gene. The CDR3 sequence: CASSSDPGSNQPQHF. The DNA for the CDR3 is TGTGCCAGCAGCTCAGACCCCGGGAGCAATCAGCCCCAGCATTTT.

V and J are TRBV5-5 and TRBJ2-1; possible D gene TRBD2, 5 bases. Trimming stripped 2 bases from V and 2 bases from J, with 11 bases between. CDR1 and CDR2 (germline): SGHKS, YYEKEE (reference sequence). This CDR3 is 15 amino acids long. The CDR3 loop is CASSFRGITYNEQFF. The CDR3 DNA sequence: TGTGCCAGCAGCTTTCGAGGGATAACCTACAATGAGCAGTTCTTC.

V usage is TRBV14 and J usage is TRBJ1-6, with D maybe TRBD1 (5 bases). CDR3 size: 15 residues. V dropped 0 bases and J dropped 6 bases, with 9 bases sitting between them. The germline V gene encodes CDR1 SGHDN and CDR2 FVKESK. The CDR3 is CASSQDWGSNSPLHF. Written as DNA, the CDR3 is TGTGCCAGCAGCCAAGATTGGGGCAGTAATTCACCCCTCCACTTT.

CDR3 loop: CATSSRQEVTKNIQYF. For the CDR3, the DNA is TGTGCCACCAGCAGCAGACAGGAAGTGACCAAAAACATTCAGTACTTC. The chain combines TRBV15 with TRBJ2-4; TRBD1 is a possible D gene (6 bases). The germline CDR1 and CDR2 sequences are LNHNV and YYDKDF (reference sequence). This CDR3 has 16 amino acids. V was clipped by 3 bases and J by 2 bases, with 14 bases between them.

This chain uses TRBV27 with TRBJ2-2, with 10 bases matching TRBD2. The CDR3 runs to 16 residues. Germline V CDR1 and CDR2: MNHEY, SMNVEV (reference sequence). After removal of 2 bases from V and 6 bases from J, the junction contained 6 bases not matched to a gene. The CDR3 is CASSLITSGASGELFF. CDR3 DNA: TGTGCCAGCAGTTTAATTACTAGCGGGGCTTCCGGGGAGCTGTTTTTT.

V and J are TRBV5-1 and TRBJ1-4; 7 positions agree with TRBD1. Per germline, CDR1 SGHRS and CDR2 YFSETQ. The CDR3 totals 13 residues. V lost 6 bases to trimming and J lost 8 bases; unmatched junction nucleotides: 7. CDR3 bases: TGCGCCAGCAAAGAAACAGGGGTAGAAAAACTGTTTTTT. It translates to CASKETGVEKLFF.

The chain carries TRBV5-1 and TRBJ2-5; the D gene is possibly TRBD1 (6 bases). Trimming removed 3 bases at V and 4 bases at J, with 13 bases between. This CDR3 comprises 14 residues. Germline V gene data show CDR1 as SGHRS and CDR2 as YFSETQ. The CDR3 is CASSWHSGVETQYF. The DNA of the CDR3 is TGCGCCAGCAGCTGGCACTCAGGGGTAGAGACCCAGTACTTC.

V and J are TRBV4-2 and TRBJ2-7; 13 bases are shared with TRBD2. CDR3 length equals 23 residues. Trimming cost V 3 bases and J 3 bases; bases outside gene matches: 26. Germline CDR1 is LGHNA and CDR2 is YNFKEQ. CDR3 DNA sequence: TGTGCCAGCAGCCACAATGGAGTCCACCTTACTAGCGGGAGGGCCGAATGGGACTACGAGCAGTACTTC. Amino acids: CASSHNGVHLTSGRAEWDYEQYF.

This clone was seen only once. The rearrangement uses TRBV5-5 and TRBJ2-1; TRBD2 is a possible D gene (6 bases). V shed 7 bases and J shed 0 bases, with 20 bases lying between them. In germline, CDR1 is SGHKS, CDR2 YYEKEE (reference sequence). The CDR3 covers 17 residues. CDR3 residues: CASLGPGTRSSYNEQFF. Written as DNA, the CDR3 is TGTGCCAGCTTGGGACCCGGGACTCGAAGCTCCTACAATGAGCAGTTCTTC.

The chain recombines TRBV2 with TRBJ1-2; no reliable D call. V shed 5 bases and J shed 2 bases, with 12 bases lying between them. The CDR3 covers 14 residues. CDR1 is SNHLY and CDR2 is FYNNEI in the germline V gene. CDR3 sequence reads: CASSFTDKNYGYTF. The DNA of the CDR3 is TGTGCCAGCAGTTTTACAGATAAGAACTATGGCTACACCTTC.

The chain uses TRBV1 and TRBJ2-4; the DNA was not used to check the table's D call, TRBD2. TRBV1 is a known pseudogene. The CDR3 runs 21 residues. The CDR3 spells CTSSNILTGTSGGAGKNIQYF. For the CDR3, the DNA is TGCACCAGCAGCAACATACTCACCGGGACTAGCGGGGGGGCGGGCAAAAACATTCAGTACTTC.

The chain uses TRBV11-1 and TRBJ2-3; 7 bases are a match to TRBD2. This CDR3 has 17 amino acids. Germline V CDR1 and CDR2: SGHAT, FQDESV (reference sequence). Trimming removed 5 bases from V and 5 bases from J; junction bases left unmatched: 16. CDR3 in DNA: TGTGCCAGCAGCCGAAGGAGTCGGTCCTCGGGAGGAGATACGCAGTATTTT. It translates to CASSRRSRSSGGDTQYF. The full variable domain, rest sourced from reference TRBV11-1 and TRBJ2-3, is EAEVAQSPRYKITEKSQAVAFWCDPISGHATLYWYRQILGQGPELLVQFQDESVVDDSQLPKDRFSAERLKGVDSTLKIQPAELGDSAMYLCASSRRSRSSGGDTQYFGPGTRLTVL.

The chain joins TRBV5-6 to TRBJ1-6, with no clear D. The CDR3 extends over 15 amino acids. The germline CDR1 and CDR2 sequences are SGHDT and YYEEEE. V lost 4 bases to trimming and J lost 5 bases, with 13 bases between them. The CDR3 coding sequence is TGTGCCAGCAGCCGACTACCTTCCAATAATTCACCCCTCCACTTT. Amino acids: CASSRLPSNNSPLHF.

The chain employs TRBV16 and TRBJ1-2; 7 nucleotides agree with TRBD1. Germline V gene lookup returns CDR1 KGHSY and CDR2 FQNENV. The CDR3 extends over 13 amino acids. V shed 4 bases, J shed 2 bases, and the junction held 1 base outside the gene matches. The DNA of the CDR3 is TGTGCCAGCAGCCCGGGACAGAACTATGGCTACACCTTC. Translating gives CASSPGQNYGYTF.

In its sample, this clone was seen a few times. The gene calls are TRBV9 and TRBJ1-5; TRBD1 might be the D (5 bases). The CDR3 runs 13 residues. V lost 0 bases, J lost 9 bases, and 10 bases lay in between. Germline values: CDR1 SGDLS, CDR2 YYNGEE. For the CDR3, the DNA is TGTGCCAGCAGCGTAGAAGGGGATTGGCCCCAGCATTTT. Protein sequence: CASSVEGDWPQHF.

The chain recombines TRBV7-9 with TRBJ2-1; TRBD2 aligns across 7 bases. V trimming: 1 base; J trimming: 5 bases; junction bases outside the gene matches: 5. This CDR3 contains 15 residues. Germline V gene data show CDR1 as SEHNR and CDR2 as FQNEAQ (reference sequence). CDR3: CASSLELASDNEQFF. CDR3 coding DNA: TGTGCCAGCAGCTTAGAACTAGCGAGCGACAATGAGCAGTTCTTC. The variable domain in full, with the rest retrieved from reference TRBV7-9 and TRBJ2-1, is DTGVSQNPRHKITKRGQNVTFRCDPISEHNRLYWYRQTLGQGPEFLTYFQNEAQLEKSRLLSDRFSAERPKGSFSTLEIQRTEQGDSAMYLCASSLELASDNEQFFGPGTRLTVL.

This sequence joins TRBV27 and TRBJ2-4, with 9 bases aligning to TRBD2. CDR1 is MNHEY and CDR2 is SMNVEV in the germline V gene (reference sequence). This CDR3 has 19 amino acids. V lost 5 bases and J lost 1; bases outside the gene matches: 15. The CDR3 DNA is TGTGCCAGCAGTAGGATAGCGGGAGAGGTCTCCTGGGCCAAAAACATTCAGTACTTC. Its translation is CASSRIAGEVSWAKNIQYF.

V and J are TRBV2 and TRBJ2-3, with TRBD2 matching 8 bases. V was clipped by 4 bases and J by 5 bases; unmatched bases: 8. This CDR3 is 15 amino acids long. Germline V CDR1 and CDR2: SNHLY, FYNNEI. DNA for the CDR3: TGTGCCAGCAGTGTGAGCGGGGGCCTTCTAGATACGCAGTATTTT. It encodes CASSVSGGLLDTQYF. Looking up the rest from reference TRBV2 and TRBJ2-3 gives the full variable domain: EPEVTQTPSHQVTQMGQEVILRCVPISNHLYFYWYRQILGQKVEFLVSFYNNEISEKSEIFDDQFSVERPDGSNFTLKIRSTKLEDSAMYFCASSVSGGLLDTQYFGPGTRLTVL.

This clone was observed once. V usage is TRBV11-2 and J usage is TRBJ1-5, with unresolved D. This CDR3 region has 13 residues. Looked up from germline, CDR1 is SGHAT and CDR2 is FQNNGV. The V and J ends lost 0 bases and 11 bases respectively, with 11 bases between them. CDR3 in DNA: TGTGCCAGCAGCTTAGACCCACAGATGTCCCAGCATTTT. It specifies CASSLDPQMSQHF.

CDR3 sequence (DNA): TGTGCCAGCAGCGCGGAGGGTTTGGCTAATGAAAAACTGTTTTTT. Translating gives CASSAEGLANEKLFF. The rearrangement links TRBV5-4 to TRBJ1-4; D is unclear. Germline CDR1 SGHNT, CDR2 YYREEE (reference sequence). The length of the CDR3 is 15 residues. Trimming pared 4 bases from V and 3 bases from J, leaving 13 bases between.

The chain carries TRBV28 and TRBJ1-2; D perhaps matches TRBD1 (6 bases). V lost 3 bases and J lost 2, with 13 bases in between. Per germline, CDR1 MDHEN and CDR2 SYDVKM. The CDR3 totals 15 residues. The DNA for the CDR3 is TGTGCCAGCAGTTTCCCGACAGGAAAGAACTATGGCTACACCTTC. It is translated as CASSFPTGKNYGYTF.